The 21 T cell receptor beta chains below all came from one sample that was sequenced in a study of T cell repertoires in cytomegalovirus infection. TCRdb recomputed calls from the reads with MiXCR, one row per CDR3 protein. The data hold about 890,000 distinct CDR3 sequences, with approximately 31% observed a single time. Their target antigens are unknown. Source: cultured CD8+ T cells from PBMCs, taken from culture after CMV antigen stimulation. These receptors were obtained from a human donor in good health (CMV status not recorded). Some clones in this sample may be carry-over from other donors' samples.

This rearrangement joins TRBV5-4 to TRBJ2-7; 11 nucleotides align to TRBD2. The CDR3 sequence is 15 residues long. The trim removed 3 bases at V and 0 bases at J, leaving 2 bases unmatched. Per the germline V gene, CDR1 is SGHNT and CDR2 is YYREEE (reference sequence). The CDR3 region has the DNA TGTGCCAGCAGCTCGGGACTAGCGGACTCCTACGAGCAGTACGTC. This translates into CASSSGLADSYEQYV.

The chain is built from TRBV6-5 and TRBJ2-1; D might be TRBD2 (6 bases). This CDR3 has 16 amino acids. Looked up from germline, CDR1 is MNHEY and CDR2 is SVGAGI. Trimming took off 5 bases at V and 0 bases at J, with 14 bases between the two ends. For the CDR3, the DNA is TGTGCCAGCAGTCACACGGGGAGGAGCTCCTACAATGAGCAGTTCTTC. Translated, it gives CASSHTGRSSYNEQFF.

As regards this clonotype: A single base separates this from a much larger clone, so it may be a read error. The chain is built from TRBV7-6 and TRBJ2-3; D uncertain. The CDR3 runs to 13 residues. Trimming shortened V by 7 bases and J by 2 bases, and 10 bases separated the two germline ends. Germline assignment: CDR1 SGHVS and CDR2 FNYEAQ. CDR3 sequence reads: CASNLGNTDTQYF. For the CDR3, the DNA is TGTGCCAGCAACTTGGGGAACACAGATACGCAGTATTTT.

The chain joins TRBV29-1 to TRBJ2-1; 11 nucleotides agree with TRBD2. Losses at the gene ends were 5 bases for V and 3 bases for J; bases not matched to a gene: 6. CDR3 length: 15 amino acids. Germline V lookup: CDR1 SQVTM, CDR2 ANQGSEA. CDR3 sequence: CSVRLAGNLYNEQFF. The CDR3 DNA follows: TGCAGCGTTAGACTAGCGGGGAACCTCTACAATGAGCAGTTCTTC.

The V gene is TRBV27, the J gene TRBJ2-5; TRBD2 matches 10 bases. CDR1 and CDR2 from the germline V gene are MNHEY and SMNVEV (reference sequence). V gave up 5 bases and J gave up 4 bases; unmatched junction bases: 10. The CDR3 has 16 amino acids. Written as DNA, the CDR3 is TGTGCCAGCAGTCCGCGACTAGCGGGCCCGATAGAGACCCAGTACTTC. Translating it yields CASSPRLAGPIETQYF.

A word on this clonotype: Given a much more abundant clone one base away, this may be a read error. This CDR3 reads CANSLEDGGSGNTIYF. As DNA, the CDR3 is TGTGCCAACAGCTTAGAGGACGGGGGCTCTGGAAACACCATATATTTT. The rearrangement joins TRBV7-2 to TRBJ1-3, with D perhaps TRBD1 (5 bases). This CDR3 is 16 amino acids long. Germline V lookup: CDR1 SGHTA, CDR2 FQGNSA.

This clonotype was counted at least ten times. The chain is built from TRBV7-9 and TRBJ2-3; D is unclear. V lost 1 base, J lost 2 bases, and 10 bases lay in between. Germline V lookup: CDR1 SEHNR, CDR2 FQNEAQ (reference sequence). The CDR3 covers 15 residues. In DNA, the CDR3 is TGTGCCAGCAGCTTAGAACGGCAGTCCACAGATACGCAGTATTTT. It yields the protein CASSLERQSTDTQYF.

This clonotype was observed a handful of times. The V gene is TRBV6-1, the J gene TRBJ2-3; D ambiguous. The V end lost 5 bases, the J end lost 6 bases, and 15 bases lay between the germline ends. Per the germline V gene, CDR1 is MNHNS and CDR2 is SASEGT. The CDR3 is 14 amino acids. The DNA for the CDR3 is TGTGCCAGCAGTTACGTCTACCTTGGGGATACGCAGTATTTT. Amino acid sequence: CASSYVYLGDTQYF.

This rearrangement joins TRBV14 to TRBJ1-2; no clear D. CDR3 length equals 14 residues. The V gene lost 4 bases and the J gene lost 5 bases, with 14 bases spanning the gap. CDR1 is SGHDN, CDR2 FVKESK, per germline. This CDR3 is CASSLARAGYGYTF. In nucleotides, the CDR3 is TGTGCCAGCAGCCTCGCTCGCGCTGGGTATGGCTACACCTTC.

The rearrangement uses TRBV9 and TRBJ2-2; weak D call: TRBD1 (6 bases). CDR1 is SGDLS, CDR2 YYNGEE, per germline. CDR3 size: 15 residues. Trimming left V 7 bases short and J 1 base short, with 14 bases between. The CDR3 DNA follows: TGTGCCAGCCACGCAGAGGGGGTGAACACCGGGGAGCTGTTTTTT. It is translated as CASHAEGVNTGELFF.

The DNA for the CDR3 is TGCGCCAGCAGCCAAGATCCTCCAGCGGGGGGCTGGGCGAACACCGGGGAGCTGTTTTTT. Translation gives CASSQDPPAGGWANTGELFF. J is TRBJ2-2 and V is TRBV4-3; 9 positions agree with TRBD2. CDR3 size: 20 residues. Looked up from germline, CDR1 is LGHNA and CDR2 is YSLEER. The ends lost 0 bases at V and 0 bases at J; junction bases unmatched: 11.

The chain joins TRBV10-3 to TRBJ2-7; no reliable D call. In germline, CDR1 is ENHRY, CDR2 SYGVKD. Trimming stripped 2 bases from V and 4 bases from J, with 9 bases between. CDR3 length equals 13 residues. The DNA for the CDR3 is TGTGCCATCAGTGAGCCTGGACCTTACGAGCAGTACTTC. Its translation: CAISEPGPYEQYF.

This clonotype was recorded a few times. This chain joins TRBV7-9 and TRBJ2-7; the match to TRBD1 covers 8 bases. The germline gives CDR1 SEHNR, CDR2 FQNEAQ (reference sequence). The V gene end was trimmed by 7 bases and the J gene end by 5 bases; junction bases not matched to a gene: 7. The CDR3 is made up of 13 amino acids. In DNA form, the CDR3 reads TGTGCCAGCACCTCGACAGGGGACCACGAGCAGTACTTC. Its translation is CASTSTGDHEQYF.

The DNA for the CDR3 is TGTGCCAGCAGCTGGGGTGGCAGCCTTGGTCACACTGAAGCTTTCTTT. This translates into CASSWGGSLGHTEAFF. The chain recombines TRBV7-2 with TRBJ1-1; no reliable D call. Germline-derived CDR1 and CDR2 are SGHTA and FQGNSA. Trimming shortened V by 4 bases and J by 3 bases, and 18 bases separated the two germline ends. The CDR3 covers 16 residues.

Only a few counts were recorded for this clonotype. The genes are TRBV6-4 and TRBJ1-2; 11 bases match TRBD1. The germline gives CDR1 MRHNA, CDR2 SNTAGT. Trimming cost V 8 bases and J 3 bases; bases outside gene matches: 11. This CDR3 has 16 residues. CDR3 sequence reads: CASAVRGTGGHYGYTF. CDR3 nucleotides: TGTGCCAGCGCCGTTCGGGGGACAGGGGGTCACTATGGCTACACCTTC.

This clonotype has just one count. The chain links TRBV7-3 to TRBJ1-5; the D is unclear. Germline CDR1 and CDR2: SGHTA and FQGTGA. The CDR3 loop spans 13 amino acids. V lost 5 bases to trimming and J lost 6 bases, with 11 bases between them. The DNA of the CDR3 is TGTGCCAGCAGCCCCACCCGGAGTCAGCCCCAGCATTTT. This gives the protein CASSPTRSQPQHF.

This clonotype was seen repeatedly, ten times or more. DNA for the CDR3: TGTGCCAGCAGCTTACCCCAGGGGGCTTACAATGAGCAGTTCTTC. Translating gives CASSLPQGAYNEQFF. The V and J genes are TRBV7-8 and TRBJ2-1; 8 bases are a match to TRBD1. The trim removed 2 bases at V and 4 bases at J, leaving 4 bases unmatched. Germline V gene sequence: CDR1 SGHVS, CDR2 FQNEAQ. The CDR3 covers 15 residues.

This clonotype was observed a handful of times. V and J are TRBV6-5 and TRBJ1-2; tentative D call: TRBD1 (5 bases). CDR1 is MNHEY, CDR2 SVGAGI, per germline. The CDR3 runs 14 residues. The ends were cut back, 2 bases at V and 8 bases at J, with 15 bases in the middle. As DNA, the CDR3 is TGTGCCAGCAGTTACCGGGAAGGGGTGTGGGGCTACACCTTC. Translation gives CASSYREGVWGYTF.

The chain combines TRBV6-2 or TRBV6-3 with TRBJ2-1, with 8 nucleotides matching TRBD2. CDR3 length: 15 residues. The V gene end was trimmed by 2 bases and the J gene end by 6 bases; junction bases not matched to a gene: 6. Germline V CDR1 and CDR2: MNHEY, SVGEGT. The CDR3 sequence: CASSYVAGPFNEQFF. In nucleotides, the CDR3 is TGTGCCAGCAGTTACGTAGCGGGGCCGTTCAATGAGCAGTTCTTC.

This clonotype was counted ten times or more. As DNA, the CDR3 is TGTGCCAGCAGCTCAGTCGGGGGTAGGGGCACAGATACGCAGTATTTT. This encodes CASSSVGGRGTDTQYF. The chain joins TRBV7-8 to TRBJ2-3; a weak D match, TRBD2 (6 bases). The CDR3 extends over 16 amino acids. Deletions cut 4 bases from V and 1 base from J, with 15 bases between. Germline V gene data show CDR1 as SGHVS and CDR2 as FQNEAQ.

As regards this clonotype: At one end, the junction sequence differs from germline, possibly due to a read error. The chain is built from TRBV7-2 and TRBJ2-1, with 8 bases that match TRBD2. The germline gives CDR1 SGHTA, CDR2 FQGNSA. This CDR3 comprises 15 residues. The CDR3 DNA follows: TGTGTCAGCAGCTTAGGAGGCGGGGGGTACAATGAGCAGTTCTTC. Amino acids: CVSSLGGGGYNEQFF.